These 18 T cell receptor beta chains originate from one sample sequenced in a study of cytotoxic CD8 clonotypes in ibrutinib-treated CLL. Assay used: immunoSEQ multiplex PCR; TCRdb lists only in-frame clones, some missing. The sample records roughly 250,000 clones, under 75% being singletons. The sequencing here drew on PBMCs, taken after 24 months of ibrutinib treatment. All receptors come from a human donor with chronic lymphocytic leukemia.

The chain recombines TRBV25-1 with TRBJ2-7, with D uncertain. The V and J ends lost 4 bases and 7 bases respectively, with 11 bases between them. This CDR3 has 12 amino acids. The germline V gene encodes CDR1 MGHDK and CDR2 SYGVNS. DNA for the CDR3: TGTGCCAGCAGTGCCCTGGGTGCGGAGCAGTACTTC. Its translation: CASSALGAEQYF.

The chain couples TRBV28 to TRBJ2-1, with 7 nucleotides matching TRBD2. The CDR3 totals 13 residues. The germline V gene has CDR1 MDHEN and CDR2 SYDVKM. V was clipped by 4 bases and J by 8 bases; unmatched bases: 5. As DNA, the CDR3 is TGTGCCAGCAGTTCCGGGACTATCCATGAGCAGTTCTTC. Residues: CASSSGTIHEQFF. Complete variable domain (other parts from reference TRBV28 and TRBJ2-1): DVKVTQSSRYLVKRTGEKVFLECVQDMDHENMFWYRQDPGLGLRLIYFSYDVKMKEKGDIPEGYSVSREKKERFSLILESASTNQTSMYLCASSSGTIHEQFFGPGTRLTVL.

The chain has TRBV5-4 and TRBJ2-7; D may correspond to TRBD1 or TRBD2 (5 bases each). This CDR3 is built from 14 residues. Deletions cut 5 bases from V and 6 bases from J, with 18 bases between. Germline loops: CDR1 SGHNT, CDR2 YYREEE (reference sequence). The DNA of the CDR3 is TGTGCCAGCAGTCCCCCGGACTGGGGCCTCGAGCAGTACTTC. This encodes CASSPPDWGLEQYF.

Concerning this clone: Additional DNA sequences in this sample encode the identical CDR3. The V and J genes are TRBV15 and TRBJ2-1; D gene unclear. CDR3 length: 13 residues. Trimming took off 1 base at V and 5 bases at J, with 6 bases between the two ends. Germline assignment: CDR1 LNHNV and CDR2 YYDKDF (reference sequence). The CDR3 nucleotides read TGTGCCACCAGCAGAGGGAGACACAATGAGCAGTTCTTC. Protein: CATSRGRHNEQFF.

The chain is built from TRBV7-3 and TRBJ1-2; D is uncertain. The CDR3 length is 14 residues. V was pared by 8 bases and J by 3 bases, with 16 bases between. CDR1 and CDR2 (germline): SGHTA, FQGTGA. In DNA form, the CDR3 reads TGTGCCAGCGGTCTTGGGCGCTCGGACTATGGCTACACCTTC. It is translated as CASGLGRSDYGYTF.

This rearrangement joins TRBV5-8 to TRBJ2-3; a weak D match, TRBD2 (6 bases). There are 17 residues in the CDR3. V lost 4 bases, J lost 0 bases, and 18 bases lay in between. CDR1 is SGHTS, CDR2 YDEGEE, per germline. The CDR3 bases are TGTGCCAGCAGCCTAAAACTAGCCACTGTAAGCACAGATACGCAGTATTTT. Protein sequence: CASSLKLATVSTDTQYF.

V gene TRBV25-1 combines with J gene TRBJ2-4; 10 bases match TRBD1. With 8 bases clipped from V and 1 base from J, the junction kept 2 bases outside the gene matches. CDR3 length: 14 amino acids. Germline CDR1 reads MGHDK; CDR2 reads SYGVNS. CDR3 DNA: TGTGCCAGCCTGGGACAGGGGGCCAAAAACATTCAGTACTTC. This encodes CASLGQGAKNIQYF. Together with reference TRBV25-1 and TRBJ2-4, the CDR3 gives the full variable domain: EADIYQTPRYLVIGTGKKITLECSQTMGHDKMYWYQQDPGMELHLIHYSYGVNSTEKGDLSSESTVSRIRTEHFPLTLESARPSHTSQYLCASLGQGAKNIQYFGAGTRLSVL.

The rearrangement uses TRBV6-4 and TRBJ1-6; D remains unclear. The CDR3 extends over 14 amino acids. The germline V gene encodes CDR1 MRHNA and CDR2 SNTAGT. V lost 2 bases and J lost 7, with 9 bases in between. The chain's CDR3 is CASSDGASNSPLHF. CDR3 nucleotide sequence: TGTGCCAGCAGTGACGGAGCAAGCAATTCACCCCTCCACTTT.

The chain is built from TRBV18 and TRBJ2-3, with D unclear. Germline V CDR1 and CDR2: KGHSH, LQKENI. V dropped 1 base and J dropped 4 bases, with 6 bases sitting between them. This CDR3 has 13 residues. CDR3: CASSPQPADTQYF. The DNA for the CDR3 is TGTGCCAGCTCACCACAGCCTGCAGATACGCAGTATTTT.

The rearrangement joins TRBV9 to TRBJ2-3; TRBD2 aligns across 11 bases. J lost 3 bases, V lost 6 bases, and 12 bases had no gene match. Per the germline V gene, CDR1 is SGDLS and CDR2 is YYNGEE. The CDR3 spans 17 residues. The CDR3 protein is CASTRKLAGDGTDTQYF. Written as DNA, the CDR3 is TGTGCCAGCACCCGGAAACTAGCGGGAGATGGAACAGATACGCAGTATTTT.

This clone was seen a few times. The rearrangement joins TRBV28 to TRBJ2-5; 8 nucleotides agree with TRBD2. V gave up 7 bases and J gave up 7 bases; unmatched junction bases: 17. This CDR3 comprises 16 residues. Germline assignment: CDR1 MDHEN and CDR2 SYDVKM. CDR3 amino acids: CASNGGREGKIWTQYF. The CDR3 DNA reads TGTGCCAGCAATGGGGGCCGGGAGGGTAAGATTTGGACCCAGTACTTC.

This clone has only a few counts. The gene calls are TRBV27 and TRBJ2-3; 10 nucleotides line up with TRBD2. CDR3 length: 17 amino acids. Trimming took 8 bases from V and 2 from J; bases not matched to a gene: 13. The germline CDR1 and CDR2 sequences are MNHEY and SMNVEV (reference sequence). As DNA, the CDR3 is TGTGCCAGCCTCCCTCTCCGGACTAGCGGACTCACAGATACGCAGTATTTT. Translation gives CASLPLRTSGLTDTQYF.

The chain employs TRBV19 and TRBJ2-6, with no clear D. CDR3 length: 15 amino acids. CDR1 and CDR2 (germline): LNHDA, SQIVND (reference sequence). Trimming left V 7 bases short and J 2 bases short, with 12 bases between. The DNA of the CDR3 is TGTGCCAGTACCAATGTGGACCCTGGGGCCAACGTCCTGACTTTC. Translating gives CASTNVDPGANVLTF.

The CDR3 DNA reads as TGTGCCAGCAGTAGACAGCGGGGGCCCTACGAGCAGTACTTC. It is translated as CASSRQRGPYEQYF. The rearrangement links TRBV28 to TRBJ2-7; 8 bases match TRBD2. Trimming at V came to 5 bases and at J to 2 bases, leaving 5 bases not matched to a gene. CDR1 MDHEN and CDR2 SYDVKM come from the germline V gene. The CDR3 loop spans 14 amino acids.

The rearrangement joins TRBV30 to TRBJ2-1; perhaps TRBD2 as D (5 bases). This CDR3 has 13 amino acids. Deletions cut 2 bases from V and 2 bases from J, with 7 bases between. CDR1 and CDR2 from the germline V gene are GTSNPN and SVGIG (reference sequence). CDR3 loop: CAWSSGAYNEQFF. CDR3 sequence (DNA): TGTGCCTGGAGTTCCGGGGCCTACAATGAGCAGTTCTTC.

The rearrangement links TRBV9 to TRBJ1-2; 8 nucleotides line up with TRBD1. With 5 bases clipped from V and 7 bases from J, the junction kept 1 base outside the gene matches. Germline V gives CDR1 SGDLS, CDR2 YYNGEE. There are 11 residues in the CDR3. The CDR3 loop reads CASRDRAGYTF. CDR3 DNA: TGTGCCAGCAGGGACAGGGCTGGCTACACCTTC.

Turning to this clone: Other DNA variants within this sample encode the same CDR3. The chain combines TRBV18 with TRBJ2-7; D may be TRBD1 or TRBD2 (5 bases each). Germline CDR1 reads KGHSH; CDR2 reads LQKENI. This CDR3 is built from 12 residues. Trimming removed 5 bases at V and 0 bases at J, with 5 bases between. The CDR3 DNA reads TGTGCCAGCTCAGGGACCTCCTACGAGCAGTACTTC. Translation: CASSGTSYEQYF. The complete variable domain, with remaining parts taken from reference TRBV18 and TRBJ2-7, reads NAGVMQNPRHLVRRRGQEARLRCSPMKGHSHVYWYRQLPEEGLKFMVYLQKENIIDESGMPKERFSAEFPKEGPSILRIQQVVRGDSAAYFCASSGTSYEQYFGPGTRLTVT.

As regards this clone: This sample also contains other DNA sequences that code for the same CDR3. V usage is TRBV5-6 and J usage is TRBJ2-7; D remains unclear. The CDR3 contains 11 residues. Germline-derived CDR1 and CDR2 are SGHDT and YYEEEE. V lost 0 bases, J lost 6 bases, and 4 bases lay in between. The CDR3 sequence is CASSLVGEQYF. The CDR3 DNA follows: TGTGCCAGCAGCTTGGTAGGCGAGCAGTACTTC.